The rows below give T cell receptor beta chains drawn from one sample of a study of Ad26.COV2.S vaccination and SARS-CoV-2 variants. Assay: immunoSEQ multiplex PCR; the TCRdb copy retains only in-frame clones and omits some. The sample has about 350,000 clones; 75% to 90% are singletons. Specimen: peripheral blood, collected in a trial of Ad26.COV2.S vaccine versus placebo. The receptor set was obtained from a person between 18 and 65 years old who received the Ad26.COV2.S COVID-19 vaccine or a placebo. Each CDR3 is given with its conserved first and last residue. A D gene is named only where the DNA matches it firmly. A row's size may be missing; if present it is once, few, many or a size class.

cdr3_nt cdr3_aa d_call j_call clone_size v_call
TGTGCCAGCAGCTTAGCAGGGGGTCAGCCCCAGCATTTT CASSLAGGQPQHF NA TRBJ1-5 few TRBV11-1
TGTGCCAGCAGCTTAGGTCCCCAAGAGACCCAGTACTTC CASSLGPQETQYF NA TRBJ2-5 NA TRBV7-3
TGTGCCTGGAGTGTACGGGGACCCCCCCAAGAGACCCAGTACTTC CAWSVRGPPQETQYF NA TRBJ2-5 NA TRBV30
TGTGCCAGCAGCCAACAGGGGCGGACTGAAGCTTTCTTT CASSQQGRTEAFF NA TRBJ1-1 NA TRBV4-2
TGTGCCAGCAGCGGACAGTATAATTCACCCCTCCACTTT CASSGQYNSPLHF NA TRBJ1-6 NA TRBV3-1/TRBV3-2
TGTGCCAGCAGCTCCGACAGGCGTTATGGCTACACCTTC CASSSDRRYGYTF NA TRBJ1-2 NA TRBV12-3/TRBV12-4
TGTGCCAGCAGCAAGGGGACGGTCACTGAAGCTTTCTTT CASSKGTVTEAFF NA TRBJ1-1 NA TRBV7-3
TGTGCCAGCAGCTTATCGGTCGTGGGGGAGACCCAGTACTTC CASSLSVVGETQYF NA TRBJ2-5 NA TRBV7-2
TGTGCCAGCAGCCAAGCGGGGGGCCGGGGCAATGAGCAGTTCTTC CASSQAGGRGNEQFF NA TRBJ2-1 NA TRBV3-1/TRBV3-2
TGCGCCAGCAGCCAGACTTACCAGGGTCAAAGACTGTTTTTT CASSQTYQGQRLFF NA TRBJ1-4 NA TRBV4-3
TGTGCCAGCAGTTCATCGGGACGTCGGAACACTGAAGCTTTCTTT CASSSSGRRNTEAFF NA TRBJ1-1 NA TRBV28
TGTGCCTGGAGTGTACCCAACGGGCTAGCGGGAAGGAATGAGCAGTTCTTC CAWSVPNGLAGRNEQFF TRBD2 TRBJ2-1 NA TRBV30
TGCGCCAGCAGCTTGGGGGCCGCCCCTGCGCTGGACTTT CASSLGAAPALDF NA TRBJ1-1 NA TRBV5-1
TGCGCCAGCAGCGTAGGGGAGCGGGGGCCCTACGAGCAGTACTTC CASSVGERGPYEQYF TRBD2 TRBJ2-7 few TRBV10-1
TGTGCCAGTTCGGGACAGGGGAGGGACGGGGAGCTGTTTTTT CASSGQGRDGELFF TRBD1 TRBJ2-2 NA TRBV28
TGTGCCAGCAGCCTAGGTTATGTCAGGAGGATCGATGGCTACACCTTC CASSLGYVRRIDGYTF NA TRBJ1-2 NA TRBV7-9